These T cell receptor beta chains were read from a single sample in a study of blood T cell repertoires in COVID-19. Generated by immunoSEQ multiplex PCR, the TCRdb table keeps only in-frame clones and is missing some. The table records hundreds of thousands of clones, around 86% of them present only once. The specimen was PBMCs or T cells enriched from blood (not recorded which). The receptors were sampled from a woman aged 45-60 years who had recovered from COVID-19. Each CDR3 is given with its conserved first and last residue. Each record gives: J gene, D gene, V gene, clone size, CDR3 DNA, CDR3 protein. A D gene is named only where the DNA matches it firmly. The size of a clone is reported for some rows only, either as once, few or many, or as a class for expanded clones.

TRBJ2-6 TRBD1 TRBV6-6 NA TGTGCCAGCACCCGACAGGGAAGTTCTGGGGCCAACGTCCTGACTTTC CASTRQGSSGANVLTF
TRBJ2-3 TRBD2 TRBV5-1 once TGCGCCAGCAGCCTACAGGGGACTAGCAGAAGCACAGATACGCAGTATTTT CASSLQGTSRSTDTQYF
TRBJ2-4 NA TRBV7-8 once TGTGCCAGCAGCTCCTCCAACATTCAGTACTTC CASSSSNIQYF
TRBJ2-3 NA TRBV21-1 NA TGTGCCAGCAGCAAAGCGGGACAGGGTTTACAAGGTAGCACAGATACGCAGTATTTT CASSKAGQGLQGSTDTQYF
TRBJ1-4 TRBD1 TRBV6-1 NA TGTGCCAGCAGTGAATTGACAGGGAGAGAAAAACTGTTTTTT CASSELTGREKLFF
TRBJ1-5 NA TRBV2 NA TGTGCCAGCAGAAGACAGGTAGGGAGCAATCAGCCCCAGCATTTT CASRRQVGSNQPQHF
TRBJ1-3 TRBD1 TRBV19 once TGTGCCAGTAGTAGGGGACAGGGTACTCCTGGAAACACCATATATTTT CASSRGQGTPGNTIYF
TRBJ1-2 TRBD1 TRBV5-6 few TGTGCCAGCAGCCCACCCCCAGGGGGGAACGGCTACACCTTC CASSPPPGGNGYTF
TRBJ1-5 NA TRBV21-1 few TGTGCCAGCATTCAGGACAGGTCGAATAGCAATCAGCCCCAGCATTTT CASIQDRSNSNQPQHF
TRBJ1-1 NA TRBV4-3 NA TGCGCCAGCAGCCAGCAAACAGGAGACACTGAAGCTTTCTTT CASSQQTGDTEAFF
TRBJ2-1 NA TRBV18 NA TGTGCCAGCTCAGCCTCAGGATACGAGCAGTTCTTC CASSASGYEQFF
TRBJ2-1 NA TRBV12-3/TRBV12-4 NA TGTGCCAGCAGTTACTTAGCGGTGGAGCAGTTCTTC CASSYLAVEQFF
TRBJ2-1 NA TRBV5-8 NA TGTGCCAGCAGCTTGACGCAGGGGGGTCGCAGCGACAATGAGCAGTTCTTC CASSLTQGGRSDNEQFF
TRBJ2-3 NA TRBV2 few TGTGCCAGCGTGGGCAGGTCGGGGGCAGATACGCAGTATTTT CASVGRSGADTQYF
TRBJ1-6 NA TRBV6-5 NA TGTGCCAGCAGTCTACGAACCTATAATTCACCCCTCCACTTT CASSLRTYNSPLHF
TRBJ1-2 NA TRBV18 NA TGTGCCAGCTCACGGCAGCAGGGTCCAGGTGGCTACACCTTC CASSRQQGPGGYTF
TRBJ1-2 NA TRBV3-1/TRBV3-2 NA TGTGCCAGCAGCCACCTTCCAAGGGGGGGAGGCGGCTACACCTTC CASSHLPRGGGGYTF
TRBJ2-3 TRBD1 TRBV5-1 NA TGCGCCAGCAGCTTGGGTATAGAGGGGGCCGATACGCAGTATTTT CASSLGIEGADTQYF
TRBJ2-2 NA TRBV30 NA TGTGCCTGGAGTCTGGGGGGGGCTCCCGGGGAGCTGTTTTTT CAWSLGGAPGELFF
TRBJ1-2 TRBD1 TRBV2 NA TGTGCCAGCATCTTCCTCAGAGGGACAGAAGGCTACACCTTC CASIFLRGTEGYTF
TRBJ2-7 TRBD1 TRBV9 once TGTGCCAGCAGCGTAGGATCCGGGACAGGGGAGTACGAGCAGTACTTC CASSVGSGTGEYEQYF
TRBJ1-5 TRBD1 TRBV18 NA TGTGCCAGCTCACCGGACAGGGGTGTTCAGCATTTT CASSPDRGVQHF
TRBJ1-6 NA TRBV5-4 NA TGTGCCAGCAGTTCTGCGCGGGGGGGGCTAGGGAATTCACCCCTCCACTTT CASSSARGGLGNSPLHF
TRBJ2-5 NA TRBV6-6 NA TGTGCCAGCAGTCAAGTGGGCGGGGTCGAGACCCAGTACTTC CASSQVGGVETQYF
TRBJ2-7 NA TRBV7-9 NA TGTGCCAGCAGCCACCCTCTGACTACTCTCTCCTACGAGCAGTACTTC CASSHPLTTLSYEQYF
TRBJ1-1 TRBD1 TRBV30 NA TGTGCCTGGTACAGGGGAAGATCTATGAACACTGAAGCTTTCTTT CAWYRGRSMNTEAFF
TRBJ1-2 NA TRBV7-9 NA TGTGCCAGCAGCACCGGACACTACTATGGCTACACCTTC CASSTGHYYGYTF
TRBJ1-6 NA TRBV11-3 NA TGTGCCAGCAGCTTAGGGGACATGAGCAATTCACCCCTCCACTTT CASSLGDMSNSPLHF
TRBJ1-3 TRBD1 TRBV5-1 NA TGCGCCAGCAGCTTGGACGGACAGGGGATTGGAAACACCATATATTTT CASSLDGQGIGNTIYF
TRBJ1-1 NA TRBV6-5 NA TGTGCCAGCAGCTACGGGGCTGCTCAGGCTTTCTTT CASSYGAAQAFF
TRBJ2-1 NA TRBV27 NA TGTGCCAGCAGTTTTGAGGGTGACAACCTCTACAATGAGCAGTTCTTC CASSFEGDNLYNEQFF